These T cell receptor beta chains were read from a single sample in a study of radiotherapy plus CTLA-4 blockade in lung cancer. Some clones are missing from TCRdb's copy, which holds only in-frame ones; the method was immunoSEQ multiplex PCR. Here the sample spans 45,000 or so clones, roughly 73% being singletons. Sequenced material: peripheral blood, taken from a patient treated with radiotherapy plus ipilimumab. All receptors derive from a human donor with non-small cell lung cancer who had a complete response to radiotherapy plus ipilimumab. Both conserved end residues are trimmed from each CDR3.

V gene,J gene,CDR3 protein
TRBV6-5,TRBJ2-7,ASSYLGTPSSYEQY
TRBV5-1,TRBJ2-7,ASSFGRGPRGNAYEQY
TRBV7-8,TRBJ2-5,ASSLETGTQKETQY
TRBV5-4,TRBJ1-5,ASSFGGARGNQPQH
TRBV28,TRBJ2-7,ASSLPGASSYEQY
TRBV19,TRBJ1-5,ASSIGEWQPQH
TRBV11-3,TRBJ2-1,ASSFREYNEQF
TRBV5-4,TRBJ2-7,ASSLDSTTLSYEQY
TRBV2,TRBJ2-1,ASRSTGQGGEQF
TRBV7-9,TRBJ2-7,ASSLGRQAYEQY
TRBV5-6,TRBJ2-7,ASLGGGSYEQY
TRBV5-1,TRBJ2-7,ASTRDYSSYEQY
TRBV4-1,TRBJ2-2,ASSQGLAGVRGELF
TRBV5-1,NA,ASSYGGVPAYEQY
TRBV6-1,TRBJ2-2,ASSEPHRSGGPLDGELF
TRBV7-9,TRBJ2-7,ASSPRQGAYEQY
TRBV27,TRBJ2-3,ASRARDRDPDTQY